This T cell receptor beta chain was captured by sequencing in a study of control samples from healthy donors and cancer patients. This clone was observed once. CDR3 size: 12 residues. V lost 4 bases to trimming and J lost 10 bases; unmatched junction nucleotides: 3. Only in-frame clones appear in the TCRdb table, and some are missing; sequencing was by immunoSEQ multiplex PCR. The sample records 120,000 or so clones, around 94% being singletons. This receptor was taken from an elderly man with head and neck cancer. The sample taken for sequencing was PBMCs. The chain joins TRBV12-3 or TRBV12-4 to TRBJ2-1; TRBD1 agrees at 8 bases. CDR3 DNA sequence: TGTGCCAGCAGTTCCAGGGGGCTCGAGCAGTTCTTC. Encoded protein: CASSSRGLEQFF.